Reported below is one T cell receptor (beta chain). This sample is part of a study of blood T cell repertoires in COVID-19. Study-level information: From T cells, B-cell-depleted T cells, or PBMCs came the material, which was cDNA or gDNA.

With 1 base removed from V and 2 bases from J, the gap between germline ends came to 11 bases. The CDR3 loop spans 15 amino acids. The germline gives CDR1 LGHDT, CDR2 YNNKEL (reference sequence). Some clones are missing from TCRdb's copy, which holds only in-frame ones; the method was immunoSEQ multiplex PCR. There are fewer than 250,000 clones in the sample; around 90% occur only once, and 1.5% to 2% lies in the top ten. The J gene is TRBJ1-1, the V gene TRBV3-1 (or the pseudogene TRBV3-2), with D hard to call. This clonotype was obtained from a man between 65 and 80 years old with acute or convalescent COVID-19. Sequencing was performed on peripheral blood. For the CDR3, the DNA is TGTGCCAGCAGCCAAGCCAAAACAATTAACACTGAAGCTTTCTTT. It specifies CASSQAKTINTEAFF.